This T cell receptor beta chain was documented in a study of T cell responses to AZD1222 COVID-19 vaccine. Concerning this clone itself: Its antigen is unknown.

This CDR3 region has 14 residues. Trimming cost V 0 bases and J 0 bases, with 3 bases left between them. Germline V gene data show CDR1 as LGHDT and CDR2 as YNNKEL (reference sequence). Study-level findings and limits: Baseline seropositivity characterized only a handful of AZD1222 recipients.

The repertoire was sequenced with immunoSEQ multiplex PCR; TCRdb's copy has only in-frame clones and lacks some. Of around 92,000 clones in the sample, about nine tenths were seen once. The chain couples TRBV3-1 (or the pseudogene TRBV3-2) to TRBJ1-3; D not resolved. The source material was peripheral blood, sampled on day 0 of AZD1222 vaccination. This receptor was taken from an adult in good health. The CDR3 is CASSQDASGNTIYF. In DNA form, the CDR3 reads TGTGCCAGCAGCCAAGACGCCTCTGGAAACACCATATATTTT.